The 24 T cell receptor beta chains below come from one sample, sequenced in a study of T cell changes during pregnancy in multiple sclerosis. Sequenced by immunoSEQ multiplex PCR; TCRdb stores in-frame clones only, minus some. The sample shows more than 50,000 clones, 70% to 90% of them seen only once. This specimen consisted of peripheral blood, obtained in the first trimester of pregnancy. The source of these receptors is a female donor with multiple sclerosis, enrolled in a pregnancy study.

This clone has only a few counts. The chain combines TRBV7-9 with TRBJ1-6; TRBD1 agrees at 9 bases. The germline gives CDR1 SEHNR, CDR2 FQNEAQ (reference sequence). The CDR3 extends over 16 amino acids. Trimming cost V 1 base and J 7 bases; bases outside gene matches: 5. The CDR3 bases are TGTGCCAGCAGCTTAGAAGGGACAGGGATAAATTCACCCCTCCACTTT. Residues: CASSLEGTGINSPLHF.

The V call is TRBV7-2, the J call TRBJ1-5; D may be TRBD1 (6 bases). V was trimmed by 5 bases and J by 3 bases, leaving 14 bases between them. Germline CDR1 SGHTA, CDR2 FQGNSA. This CDR3 has 15 amino acids. The CDR3 DNA is TGTGCCAGCAGCCTCTCTACAGGGTTCAATCAGCCCCAGCATTTT. This codes for CASSLSTGFNQPQHF.

This clone was detected only once. This chain joins TRBV9 and TRBJ2-1; 11 nucleotides agree with TRBD2. Unmatched junction bases numbered 4, after V lost 3 bases and J lost 5 bases. Germline V gene data show CDR1 as SGDLS and CDR2 as YYNGEE. The CDR3 sequence is 15 residues long. CDR3 nucleotide sequence: TGTGCCAGCAGCGCCGGGACTAGCGGTGACAATGAGCAGTTCTTC. This gives the protein CASSAGTSGDNEQFF.

The chain uses TRBV11-2 and TRBJ2-1, with D possibly matching TRBD1 (6 bases). Germline CDR1 is SGHAT and CDR2 is FQNNGV. The length of the CDR3 is 16 residues. Between the trimmed V and J ends, which lost 1 base and 3 bases, there was a span of 13 bases. CDR3 sequence: CASSLAPGVNYNEQFF. For the CDR3, the DNA is TGTGCCAGCAGCTTAGCTCCAGGGGTGAACTACAATGAGCAGTTCTTC.

J is TRBJ2-2 and V is TRBV15; tentative D call: TRBD2 (5 bases). CDR1 is LNHNV, CDR2 YYDKDF, per germline (reference sequence). CDR3 length equals 14 residues. Trimming cost V 5 bases and J 5 bases, with 12 bases left between them. The CDR3 sequence: CATSYNRGTGELFF. CDR3 in DNA: TGTGCCACCAGCTACAACCGGGGTACCGGGGAGCTGTTTTTT.

The V call is TRBV10-2, the J call TRBJ1-5; TRBD1 is a possible D gene (5 bases). V lost 0 bases, J lost 0 bases, and 18 bases lay in between. The CDR3 totals 19 residues. Germline CDR1 WSHSY, CDR2 SAAADI. For the CDR3, the DNA is TGCGCCAGCAGTGAGTCGCGGCCGGACATAAACTATAGCAATCAGCCCCAGCATTTT. Translation gives CASSESRPDINYSNQPQHF.

This sequence joins TRBV7-6 and TRBJ2-3, with D maybe TRBD1 (5 bases). Germline CDR1 is SGHVS and CDR2 is FNYEAQ. The V end was cut by 3 bases, the J end by 0 bases, with 7 bases between. The CDR3 is 14 amino acids. This CDR3 is CASSFRQSTDTQYF. In DNA, the CDR3 is TGTGCCAGCAGCTTCCGACAGAGCACAGATACGCAGTATTTT.

The chain uses TRBV30 and TRBJ1-2, with TRBD1 matching over 7 bases. The germline CDR1 and CDR2 sequences are GTSNPN and SVGIG (reference sequence). The CDR3 sequence is 11 residues long. V gave up 5 bases and J gave up 5 bases; unmatched junction bases: 2. The CDR3 DNA sequence: TGTGCCTGGGGGACAGAATATGGCTACACCTTC. This sequence encodes CAWGTEYGYTF.

This sequence joins TRBV28 and TRBJ2-3, with D possibly TRBD1 on 5 matching bases. Trimming left V 6 bases short and J 6 bases short, with 16 bases between. There are 14 residues in the CDR3. The V gene's germline CDR1 is MDHEN and CDR2 SYDVKM. CDR3 DNA: TGTGCCAGCAGAACAGGAATAACCGCGGATACGCAGTATTTT. Amino acids: CASRTGITADTQYF.

The rearrangement links TRBV19 to TRBJ1-5; D is perhaps TRBD1 (5 bases). V dropped 3 bases and J dropped 5 bases, with 14 bases sitting between them. The CDR3 has 15 residues. Germline V gene sequence: CDR1 LNHDA, CDR2 SQIVND (reference sequence). The CDR3 loop is CASSIQGWLDQPQHF. CDR3 DNA: TGTGCCAGTAGTATCCAGGGATGGTTAGATCAGCCCCAGCATTTT.

The gene calls are TRBV27 and TRBJ1-5; 7 nucleotides agree with TRBD1. The CDR3 contains 19 residues. The J segment lost 7 bases and the V segment lost 1 base, leaving 19 bases of the junction unmatched. CDR1 is MNHEY, CDR2 SMNVEV, per germline (reference sequence). CDR3 loop: CASSLYGRPGTVRRQPQHF. As DNA, the CDR3 is TGTGCCAGCAGTTTATATGGCCGGCCCGGGACAGTGCGCCGACAGCCCCAGCATTTT.

This clone was recorded only once. This chain joins TRBV4-3 and TRBJ2-7, with 7 nucleotides matching TRBD1. J gave up 7 bases and V 5 bases, and 8 bases lay outside the gene matches. Germline lookup yields CDR1 LGHNA and CDR2 YSLEER. The length of the CDR3 is 13 residues. In DNA form, the CDR3 reads TGCGCCAGCAGCAATAACAGGGGTCTGGAGCAGTACTTC. This sequence encodes CASSNNRGLEQYF.

This clone came up a few times. The CDR3, as DNA: TGTGCCAGCAGCCCTAGTCGCGGTGAGACTTTCTTT. Translating gives CASSPSRGETFF. The genes are TRBV7-9 and TRBJ1-1; no clear D. The CDR3 has 12 residues. Trimming left V 5 bases short and J 12 bases short, with 16 bases between. The germline CDR1 and CDR2 sequences are SEHNR and FQNEAQ (reference sequence).

This clone was seen only a few times. V is TRBV6-6 and J is TRBJ1-2; 7 nucleotides agree with TRBD1. Germline CDR1 and CDR2: MNHNY and SVGAGI (reference sequence). V lost 0 bases and J lost 4; bases outside the gene matches: 5. The CDR3 sequence is 15 residues long. The CDR3 loop is CASSYSSGTVYGYTF. The CDR3 DNA reads TGTGCCAGCAGTTACTCGTCCGGGACAGTCTATGGCTACACCTTC.

This chain uses TRBV30 with TRBJ1-5, with TRBD1 matching 7 bases. Trimming at V came to 2 bases and at J to 7 bases, leaving 11 bases not matched to a gene. CDR3 length: 15 amino acids. Germline V gene data show CDR1 as GTSNPN and CDR2 as SVGIG (reference sequence). CDR3 sequence (DNA): TGTGCCTGGAGTCAACCCAGGGGGTGGGGACAGCCCCAGCATTTT. This encodes CAWSQPRGWGQPQHF.

The rearrangement uses TRBV7-9 and TRBJ1-5; TRBD1 matches 7 bases. The germline gives CDR1 SEHNR, CDR2 FQNEAQ (reference sequence). This CDR3 contains 17 residues. V was pared by 4 bases and J by 0 bases, with 9 bases of the junction left unmatched. The CDR3 nucleotides are TGTGCCAGCAGCTATGAACAGGGGTCTCATAGCAATCAGCCCCAGCATTTT. It encodes CASSYEQGSHSNQPQHF.

The chain links TRBV7-2 to TRBJ2-5; D not resolved. This CDR3 has 13 amino acids. Germline CDR1 SGHTA, CDR2 FQGNSA. Trimming pared 5 bases from V and 4 bases from J, leaving 11 bases between. In nucleotides, the CDR3 is TGTGCCAGCAGCATAACTTCTGGAGAGACCCAGTACTTC. It is translated as CASSITSGETQYF.

The V gene is TRBV5-1, the J gene TRBJ1-1; the D gene is possibly TRBD1 (5 bases). Trimming pared 1 base from V and 3 bases from J, leaving 7 bases between. The CDR3 runs to 13 residues. Germline CDR1 is SGHRS and CDR2 is YFSETQ. CDR3: CASSLWGYTEAFF. The CDR3 DNA is TGCGCCAGCAGCTTGTGGGGCTACACTGAAGCTTTCTTT.

The DNA for the CDR3 is TGTGCCAGCAGCAACAGCCTGAGAATGACTCAGCCCCAGCATTTT. Protein sequence: CASSNSLRMTQPQHF. The rearrangement links TRBV7-2 to TRBJ1-5; D is ambiguous. CDR3 length equals 15 residues. Per the germline V gene, CDR1 is SGHTA and CDR2 is FQGNSA. Trimming pared 5 bases from V and 6 bases from J, leaving 17 bases between. The entire variable domain, with the rest obtained from reference TRBV7-2 and TRBJ1-5, is as follows: GAGVSQSPSNKVTEKGKDVELRCDPISGHTALYWYRQSLGQGLEFLIYFQGNSAPDKSGLPSDRFSAERTGGSVSTLTIQRTQQEDSAVYLCASSNSLRMTQPQHFGDGTRLSIL.

The V and J genes are TRBV4-2 and TRBJ2-1, with 8 bases fitting TRBD2. CDR1 is LGHNA, CDR2 YNFKEQ, per germline. V gave up 5 bases and J gave up 7 bases; unmatched junction bases: 16. This CDR3 has 17 amino acids. The CDR3 region has the DNA TGTGCCAGCAGCAGGGGGGATACGGGACTAGTGCCTAATGAGCAGTTCTTC. Its protein is CASSRGDTGLVPNEQFF.

This clone was seen only a few times. In DNA, the CDR3 is TGTGCCAGCAGTTTAGTACCACCCTACTCTGGGGCCAACGTCCTGACTTTC. Translating gives CASSLVPPYSGANVLTF. The rearrangement joins TRBV27 to TRBJ2-6; no firm D call. Trimming removed 2 bases from V and 0 bases from J, with 11 bases in between. There are 17 residues in the CDR3. In germline, CDR1 is MNHEY, CDR2 SMNVEV (reference sequence). The full variable domain, completed using reference TRBV27 and TRBJ2-6, is EAQVTQNPRYLITVTGKKLTVTCSQNMNHEYMSWYRQDPGLGLRQIYYSMNVEVTDKGDVPEGYKVSRKEKRNFPLILESPSPNQTSLYFCASSLVPPYSGANVLTFGAGSRLTVL.

This clone was detected a few times. The rearrangement joins TRBV6-4 to TRBJ1-1; D is ambiguous. This CDR3 has 14 residues. From germline, CDR1 is MRHNA and CDR2 SNTAGT. V lost 4 bases, J lost 1 base, and 10 bases lay in between. The CDR3 region is CASSVNGENTEAFF. The CDR3 DNA reads TGTGCCAGCAGTGTTAACGGGGAGAACACTGAAGCTTTCTTT.

The chain uses TRBV29-1 and TRBJ2-7; the D gene is possibly TRBD1 (6 bases). The CDR3 spans 12 residues. Germline V gene lookup returns CDR1 SQVTM and CDR2 ANQGSEA. Trimming removed 4 bases from V and 2 bases from J, with 9 bases in between. CDR3 coding DNA: TGCAGCGTTGGTGAGGGGGCCTACGAGCAGTACTTC. Protein: CSVGEGAYEQYF.

This clone has a handful of counts. The chain is built from TRBV9 and TRBJ1-1, with D perhaps matching TRBD1 (6 bases). V was cut by 4 bases and J by 3 bases, with 10 bases left in between. Germline V gene data show CDR1 as SGDLS and CDR2 as YYNGEE. The CDR3 has 13 residues. This CDR3 reads CASSPRQDTEAFF. In nucleotides, the CDR3 is TGTGCCAGCAGCCCGAGACAGGACACTGAAGCTTTCTTT.